The T cell receptor (beta chain) described here comes from a study of blood T cell repertoires in COVID-19. About the study: There were acute and convalescent COVID-19 samples, and they came from the United States, Italy and Spain. T cells, B-cell-depleted T cells, or PBMCs supplied cDNA or gDNA.

Per the authors' pipeline: Amplification of reference gene primers was used by the study to estimate nucleated cell counts. Method: immunoSEQ multiplex PCR; TCRdb's copy keeps in-frame clones and lacks some. The V and J calls and clone size were taken over from that table, and D and trimming were inferred from the DNA. The sample lists approximately 180,000 clones, approximately 85% occurring once. The germline gives CDR1 MNHEY, CDR2 SVGAGI. V gave up 0 bases and J gave up 4 bases; unmatched junction bases: 7. This CDR3 is 16 amino acids long. This clonotype originated in a human donor with active or convalescent COVID-19. The donor label of this sample is uncertain. Sequencing input: peripheral blood. V gene TRBV6-5 combines with J gene TRBJ2-7, with 9 bases that match TRBD1. CDR3 amino acids: CASSYSSGTGKYEQYF. CDR3 bases: TGTGCCAGCAGTTACTCGTCTGGGACAGGGAAGTACGAGCAGTACTTC.